The 28 T cell receptor beta chains below all came from one sample that was sequenced in a study of blood T cell repertoires in COVID-19. Libraries were prepared by immunoSEQ multiplex PCR; TCRdb keeps only in-frame clonotypes and omits some of them. Seen here are 330,000 or so clones, 80% to 95% observed once, and the top ten hold roughly 20%. The sample was PBMCs or T cells enriched from blood (not recorded which). These receptors all stem from a woman between 25 and 40 years old who had recovered from COVID-19.

V is TRBV6-5 and J is TRBJ2-1, with D possibly being TRBD1 (6 bases). The CDR3 loop spans 11 amino acids. The V end was cut by 6 bases, the J end by 8 bases, with 8 bases between. Germline V gene lookup returns CDR1 MNHEY and CDR2 SVGAGI. CDR3 DNA: TGTGCCAGCAGAACAGGGTATGAGCAGTTCTTC. Its protein is CASRTGYEQFF.

V usage is TRBV13 and J usage is TRBJ2-1, with 8 bases identical to TRBD2. CDR3 length: 17 residues. Trimming at V came to 5 bases and at J to 5 bases, leaving 14 bases not matched to a gene. The V gene's germline CDR1 is PRHDT and CDR2 FYEKMQ (reference sequence). The CDR3, as DNA: TGTGCCAGCAGCGCCTGGACTAGCCGAGGTTTGAACAATGAGCAGTTCTTC. Its protein product is CASSAWTSRGLNNEQFF. The whole variable domain, filled in from reference TRBV13 and TRBJ2-1, reads AAGVIQSPRHLIKEKRETATLKCYPIPRHDTVYWYQQGPGQDPQFLISFYEKMQSDKGSIPDRFSAQQFSDYHSELNMSSLELGDSALYFCASSAWTSRGLNNEQFFGPGTRLTVL.

The V call is TRBV5-4, the J call TRBJ2-2; 7 positions agree with TRBD2. The CDR3 length is 15 residues. J was trimmed by 0 bases and V by 4 bases; bases with no gene match: 3. Germline V gives CDR1 SGHNT, CDR2 YYREEE (reference sequence). The CDR3 nucleotides are TGTGCCAGCAGCCGGGACTACCCGAACACCGGGGAGCTGTTTTTT. It encodes CASSRDYPNTGELFF.

The genes are TRBV28 and TRBJ1-6, with 7 bases matching TRBD1. The V gene's germline CDR1 is MDHEN and CDR2 SYDVKM. J was trimmed by 6 bases and V by 5 bases; bases with no gene match: 4. The CDR3 runs 14 residues. The CDR3 protein is CASSGDRANSPLHF. The CDR3 nucleotides read TGTGCCAGCAGTGGGGACAGAGCTAATTCACCCCTCCACTTT.

The V and J genes are TRBV6-2 or TRBV6-3 and TRBJ1-1, with D possibly TRBD1 on 6 matching bases. The germline CDR1 and CDR2 sequences are MNHEY and SVGEGT. CDR3 length: 13 amino acids. The V end lost 6 bases, the J end lost 5 bases, and 13 bases lay between the germline ends. The DNA of the CDR3 is TGTGCCAGCAGCGACATTAGGGGGACTGAAGCTTTCTTT. This gives the protein CASSDIRGTEAFF.

CDR3: CATGGGAPLSGLSNYEQYF. Here the CDR3 DNA reads TGTGCCACCGGCGGGGGGGCCCCCCTTTCGGGTCTGTCGAACTACGAGCAGTACTTC. The V and J genes are TRBV10-3 and TRBJ2-7; 9 positions agree with TRBD2. CDR3 length: 19 amino acids. V was clipped by 10 bases and J by 3 bases; unmatched bases: 25. Germline CDR1 and CDR2: ENHRY and SYGVKD.

This clone was detected once. V usage is TRBV24-1 and J usage is TRBJ2-3, with 11 bases that match TRBD1. This CDR3 is built from 16 residues. The V gene end was trimmed by 3 bases and the J gene end by 5 bases; junction bases not matched to a gene: 6. The germline CDR1 and CDR2 sequences are KGHDR and SFDVKD. For the CDR3, the DNA is TGTGCCACCAGTGATACCGGGACAGGGGGAAGAGATACGCAGTATTTT. Encoded protein: CATSDTGTGGRDTQYF.

This CDR3 reads CASSLALQGEKLFF. DNA of the CDR3: TGCGCCAGCAGCTTGGCCTTACAGGGTGAAAAACTGTTTTTT. The rearrangement links TRBV5-1 to TRBJ1-4, with D perhaps matching TRBD1 (6 bases). The V gene lost 0 bases and the J gene lost 7 bases, with 10 bases spanning the gap. Germline loops: CDR1 SGHRS, CDR2 YFSETQ. The CDR3 has 14 amino acids.

V gene TRBV5-6 combines with J gene TRBJ2-7; perhaps TRBD1 as D (7 bases). The CDR3 length is 16 residues. The V and J ends lost 4 bases and 2 bases respectively, with 19 bases between them. The germline CDR1 and CDR2 sequences are SGHDT and YYEEEE. The CDR3 coding sequence is TGTGCCAGCAGCGCTTATCCGGCAGGGGGGACCTACGAGCAGTACTTC. It encodes CASSAYPAGGTYEQYF.

Comment on this clone: At one of its ends the junction is not consistent with the germline gene, which may arise from a read error. For the CDR3, the DNA is TGTGCCAGCACCTTCGGGACAGGTGGGAACGCTGAAGCTTTCTTT. Residues: CASTFGTGGNAEAFF. This chain connects TRBV2 to TRBJ1-1; 8 nucleotides match TRBD1. This CDR3 is built from 15 residues. CDR1 and CDR2 from the germline V gene are SNHLY and FYNNEI.

The chain is built from TRBV28 and TRBJ2-5; the match to TRBD2 covers 8 bases. The V gene's germline CDR1 is MDHEN and CDR2 SYDVKM. CDR3 length equals 14 residues. V dropped 4 bases and J dropped 2; count of bases not matched to a gene: 3. The chain's CDR3 is CASSSLAGQETQYF. The CDR3 DNA reads as TGTGCCAGCAGTTCCTTAGCGGGGCAAGAGACCCAGTACTTC.

The chain is built from TRBV18 and TRBJ1-2; possibly TRBD1 for D (6 bases). From germline, CDR1 is KGHSH and CDR2 LQKENI. Trimming left V 3 bases short and J 4 bases short, with 18 bases between. This CDR3 comprises 16 residues. The CDR3 bases are TGTGCCAGCTCACCCTGGCCCGGCAGGGGAAGCTATGGCTACACCTTC. This sequence encodes CASSPWPGRGSYGYTF.

This chain links TRBV11-3 with TRBJ2-3; 9 bases map to TRBD1. J gave up 0 bases and V 4 bases, and 11 bases lay outside the gene matches. CDR3 length equals 18 residues. The germline CDR1 and CDR2 sequences are SGHNT and YENEEA. CDR3 nucleotides: TGTGCCAGCAGCTCCTTCCGACAGGGGGAAACTAGCACAGATACGCAGTATTTT. Protein: CASSSFRQGETSTDTQYF.

This rearrangement joins TRBV9 to TRBJ1-1, with 7 bases identical to TRBD1. The CDR3 runs 13 residues. From germline, CDR1 is SGDLS and CDR2 YYNGEE. V trimming: 1 base; J trimming: 4 bases; junction bases outside the gene matches: 1. The CDR3 reads CASSVYRGTEAFF. The CDR3 DNA reads TGTGCCAGCAGCGTATACAGGGGCACTGAAGCTTTCTTT.

The genes are TRBV28 and TRBJ1-5, with TRBD1 matching over 8 bases. The CDR3 sequence is 14 residues long. V shed 3 bases and J 8 bases; nucleotides not matched to a gene: 6. Looked up from germline, CDR1 is MDHEN and CDR2 is SYDVKM. CDR3 residues: CASSLTGAHKPQHF. CDR3 nucleotides: TGTGCCAGCAGTTTGACAGGGGCTCACAAGCCCCAGCATTTT.

The V and J genes are TRBV12-5 and TRBJ1-2; D possibly corresponds to TRBD1 (5 bases). V shed 6 bases and J shed 8 bases, with 16 bases lying between them. The CDR3 consists of 13 residues. CDR1 LGHNT and CDR2 FRNRAP come from the germline V gene. The CDR3 sequence: CASGPAGVGGYTF. CDR3 nucleotide sequence: TGTGCTAGTGGACCGGCGGGGGTGGGAGGCTACACCTTC.

On this clone: Other DNA variants within this sample encode the same CDR3. The rearrangement uses TRBV4-2 and TRBJ1-4; 7 positions agree with TRBD1. V lost 1 base to trimming and J lost 5 bases; unmatched junction nucleotides: 1. The CDR3 is made up of 14 amino acids. CDR1 and CDR2 from the germline V gene are LGHNA and YNFKEQ. The CDR3 reads CASSQGQGNEKLFF. In nucleotides, the CDR3 is TGTGCCAGCAGCCAAGGACAGGGAAATGAAAAACTGTTTTTT.

The chain links TRBV19 to TRBJ1-5; 7 bases line up with TRBD1. V trimming: 5 bases; J trimming: 4 bases; junction bases outside the gene matches: 8. This CDR3 is built from 15 residues. Germline V gene lookup returns CDR1 LNHDA and CDR2 SQIVND (reference sequence). Written as DNA, the CDR3 is TGTGCCAGTAGTTCACGACAGGGCAGGAATCAGCCCCAGCATTTT. This encodes CASSSRQGRNQPQHF. The full variable domain, completed using reference TRBV19 and TRBJ1-5, is DGGITQSPKYLFRKEGQNVTLSCEQNLNHDAMYWYRQDPGQGLRLIYYSQIVNDFQKGDIAEGYSVSREKKESFPLTVTSAQKNPTAFYLCASSSRQGRNQPQHFGDGTRLSIL.

The gene calls are TRBV4-1 and TRBJ1-5, with D maybe TRBD1 (5 bases). Germline V CDR1 and CDR2: MGHRA, YSYEKL. The CDR3 consists of 13 residues. Trimming stripped 3 bases from V and 8 bases from J, with 11 bases between. The CDR3 sequence is CASSQGGAEPQHF. The CDR3 region has the DNA TGCGCCAGCAGCCAGGGCGGGGCGGAGCCCCAGCATTTT.

This chain connects TRBV4-3 to TRBJ2-2, with 9 bases fitting TRBD1. The length of the CDR3 is 21 residues. The J segment lost 1 base and the V segment lost 4 bases, leaving 19 bases of the junction unmatched. Germline V lookup: CDR1 LGHNA, CDR2 YSLEER. This CDR3 is CASSLYRTGQGSIGNTGELFF. The CDR3 region has the DNA TGCGCCAGCAGCCTTTATAGAACGGGACAGGGCTCCATAGGGAACACCGGGGAGCTGTTTTTT.

This chain connects TRBV7-9 to TRBJ1-2; D uncertain. CDR3 size: 13 residues. The germline gives CDR1 SEHNR, CDR2 FQNEAQ (reference sequence). Trimming stripped 1 base from V and 4 bases from J, with 7 bases between. CDR3 nucleotide sequence: TGTGCCAGCAGCTTAGACACCTTCTATGGCTACACCTTC. Its protein is CASSLDTFYGYTF.

V and J are TRBV13 and TRBJ1-2; 8 positions agree with TRBD1. The CDR3 length is 12 residues. Germline V CDR1 and CDR2: PRHDT, FYEKMQ (reference sequence). V lost 7 bases to trimming and J lost 5 bases; unmatched junction nucleotides: 3. The DNA for the CDR3 is TGTGCCAGCACTCGGACAGGGTATGGCTACACCTTC. This translates into CASTRTGYGYTF.

This rearrangement joins TRBV5-6 to TRBJ2-2; D gene ambiguous. The CDR3 extends over 14 amino acids. Germline assignment: CDR1 SGHDT and CDR2 YYEEEE. V gave up 4 bases and J gave up 2 bases, with 9 bases separating them. The CDR3 protein is CASSHSTNTGELFF. Written as DNA, the CDR3 is TGTGCCAGCAGCCATAGTACCAACACCGGGGAGCTGTTTTTT.

The rearrangement links TRBV4-2 to TRBJ2-7, with 10 bases lining up with TRBD2. The CDR3 extends over 16 amino acids. Germline CDR1 and CDR2: LGHNA and YNFKEQ. The V gene end was trimmed by 3 bases and the J gene end by 5 bases; junction bases not matched to a gene: 10. CDR3 DNA sequence: TGTGCCAGCAGCCAGGGGGGGACTAGCGTTTTCAACGAGCAGTACTTC. Amino acids: CASSQGGTSVFNEQYF.

In its sample, this clone was seen once. V usage is TRBV4-1 and J usage is TRBJ2-5; tentative D call: TRBD2 (6 bases). The CDR3 has 16 amino acids. V was shortened by 4 bases and J by 1 base, with 16 bases between the two germline ends. Germline CDR1 is MGHRA and CDR2 is YSYEKL. The CDR3 sequence is CASSPSVAEFQETQYF. The CDR3, as DNA: TGCGCCAGCAGCCCCTCGGTAGCGGAGTTCCAAGAGACCCAGTACTTC.

V gene TRBV5-6 combines with J gene TRBJ2-7, with 9 nucleotides matching TRBD2. The CDR3 is 15 amino acids. J gave up 4 bases and V 1 base, and 6 bases lay outside the gene matches. Germline V gene sequence: CDR1 SGHDT, CDR2 YYEEEE. CDR3 bases: TGTGCCAGCAGCTTGTGGGCGGGGGGGCCTTACGAGCAGTACTTC. Encoded protein: CASSLWAGGPYEQYF.

This chain connects TRBV7-2 to TRBJ1-4; D is perhaps TRBD1 (5 bases). Germline V gene data show CDR1 as SGHTA and CDR2 as FQGNSA. V dropped 1 base and J dropped 3 bases, with 9 bases sitting between them. This CDR3 is built from 15 residues. The CDR3: CASSLVGGANEKLFF. The CDR3, as DNA: TGTGCCAGCAGCTTAGTCGGGGGTGCTAATGAAAAACTGTTTTTT. The full variable domain, rest sourced from reference TRBV7-2 and TRBJ1-4, is GAGVSQSPSNKVTEKGKDVELRCDPISGHTALYWYRQSLGQGLEFLIYFQGNSAPDKSGLPSDRFSAERTGGSVSTLTIQRTQQEDSAVYLCASSLVGGANEKLFFGSGTQLSVL.

The sample holds one count of this clone. The CDR3 protein is CASRPQIGGNTIYF. The CDR3 nucleotides are TGTGCCAGCAGGCCACAGATTGGGGGAAACACCATATATTTT. The chain combines TRBV27 with TRBJ1-3; D gene ambiguous. This CDR3 has 14 residues. Per germline, CDR1 MNHEY and CDR2 SMNVEV (reference sequence). V lost 6 bases and J 4 bases, leaving 13 bases between the germline ends.